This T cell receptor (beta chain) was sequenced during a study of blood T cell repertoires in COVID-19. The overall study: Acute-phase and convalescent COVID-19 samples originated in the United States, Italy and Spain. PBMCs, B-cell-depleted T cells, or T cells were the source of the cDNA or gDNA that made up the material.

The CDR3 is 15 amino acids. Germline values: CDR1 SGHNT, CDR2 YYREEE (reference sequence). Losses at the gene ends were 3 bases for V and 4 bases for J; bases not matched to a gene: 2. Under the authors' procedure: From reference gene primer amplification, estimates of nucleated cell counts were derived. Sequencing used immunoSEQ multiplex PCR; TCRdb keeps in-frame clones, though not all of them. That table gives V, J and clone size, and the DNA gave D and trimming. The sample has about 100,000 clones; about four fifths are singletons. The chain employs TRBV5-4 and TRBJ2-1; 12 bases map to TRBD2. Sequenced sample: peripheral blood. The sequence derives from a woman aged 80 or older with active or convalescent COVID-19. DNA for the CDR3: TGTGCCAGCAGCTCTGGGACTAGCGGGTACAATGAGCAGTTCTTC. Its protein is CASSSGTSGYNEQFF. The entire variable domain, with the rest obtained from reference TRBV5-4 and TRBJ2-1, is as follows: ETGVTQSPTHLIKTRGQQVTLRCSSQSGHNTVSWYQQALGQGPQFIFQYYREEENGRGNFPPRFSGLQFPNYSSELNVNALELDDSALYLCASSSGTSGYNEQFFGPGTRLTVL.